This is a list of T cell receptor beta chains from one sample in a study of regulatory T cells in long-lasting Graves disease. TCRdb independently ran MiXCR on the multiplex PCR reads; one entry per CDR3 protein. The table has some 460,000 distinct CDR3 sequences, around 16% seen once. This sample also belongs to another study, concerning T cells in Graves' hyperthyroidism and ophthalmopathy.

Sequenced here: peripheral blood mononuclear cells (PBMCs), sampled at new diagnosis, from a patient treated with antithyroid drugs. Receptors were obtained from a man in his forties with Graves disease. Each CDR3 is given with its conserved first and last residue. The D gene is left open where the match is weak. Part of the rows lack a size; the others show once, few, many or a class for expanded clones.

TRBV20-1,TRBD2,NA,TRBJ2-3,TGCAGTGCTAGAGATCGCTTTCGGGAAGCGGGAGGGCCATCAGATACGCAGTATTTT,CSARDRFREAGGPSDTQYF
TRBV20-1,TRBD2,NA,TRBJ2-1,TGCAGTCCACGACTAGCGGGGGGGGTCAATGAGCAGTTCTTC,CSPRLAGGVNEQFF
TRBV2,NA,many,TRBJ2-2,TGTGCCAGCAGTGTATCCGGGCCTGGGAGAACCGGGGAGCTGTTTTTT,CASSVSGPGRTGELFF
TRBV10-2,TRBD2,many,TRBJ2-7,TGCGCCAGCCGGGCGGGAGAACGGTACGAGCAGTACTTC,CASRAGERYEQYF
TRBV5-4,TRBD1,NA,TRBJ2-6,TGTGCCAGCAAACTCACAGGGGGCGCTGGGGCCAACGTCCTGACTTTC,CASKLTGGAGANVLTF
TRBV29-1,NA,NA,TRBJ2-5,TGCAGCGTTGAATGGCGGGTTCAAGAGACCCAGTACTTC,CSVEWRVQETQYF
TRBV27,NA,many,TRBJ2-1,TGTGCCAGCAGCAGACGTGGCGGCTCCTACAATGAGCAGTTCTTC,CASSRRGGSYNEQFF
TRBV20-1,NA,once,TRBJ2-7,TGCAGTACTAGCCAAGGACAGGGAGGGTTGTTCGAGCAGTACTTC,CSTSQGQGGLFEQYF
TRBV9,TRBD2,few,TRBJ2-3,TGTGCCAGCAGCCCAAATAGCGGGAACACAGATACGCAGTATTTT,CASSPNSGNTDTQYF
TRBV11-2,TRBD2,many,TRBJ2-2,TGTGCCAGCAGCTTATCCTATCCGGGACTAGCGGGAGGAGGGACCGGGGAGCTGTTTTTT,CASSLSYPGLAGGGTGELFF
TRBV20-1,NA,few,TRBJ2-2,TGCAGTGCACCTTCCAGTTCGAACACCGGGGAGCTGTTTTTT,CSAPSSSNTGELFF
TRBV6-1,NA,many,TRBJ2-5,TGTGCCAGCCGTAGGGGGGGCTACCAAGAGACCCAGTACTTC,CASRRGGYQETQYF
TRBV7-9,TRBD1,many,TRBJ2-7,TGTGCCAGCAGCCCAGGACAGGGCGTGAGAACCTACGAGCAGTACTTC,CASSPGQGVRTYEQYF
TRBV20-1,NA,few,TRBJ1-5,TGCAGTGCTAGGACAGGTCGAGGGAGTCAGCCCCAGCATTTT,CSARTGRGSQPQHF
TRBV2,NA,many,TRBJ2-5,TGTGCCAGCAGTGAGGCGGAGGCAGGAAAACAAGAGACCCAGTACTTC,CASSEAEAGKQETQYF
TRBV6-2/TRBV6-3,TRBD1,NA,TRBJ1-1,TGTGCCAGCAGTTACGGGGACAGGGGATATTTAGCTTTCTTT,CASSYGDRGYLAFF
TRBV19,NA,NA,TRBJ1-1,TGTGCCAGTAGTATAATGGGGGGAAGGGGCACTGAAGCTTTCTTT,CASSIMGGRGTEAFF
TRBV3-1,TRBD2,many,TRBJ2-5,TGTGCCAGCAGCAGACGGACTAGCAATGGTGAGACCCAGTACTTC,CASSRRTSNGETQYF
TRBV6-1,TRBD2,few,TRBJ2-2,TGTGCCAGCAGCGACGGGGCTAGCGGGAGGGCCACCGGGGAGCTGTTTTTT,CASSDGASGRATGELFF
TRBV2,NA,NA,TRBJ1-2,TGTGCCAGCAGGGCCGACGGAGTATACACCTTC,CASRADGVYTF
TRBV19,TRBD1,NA,TRBJ1-1,TGTGCCAGTAGTCCAAACAGGGGCACTGAAGCTTTCTTT,CASSPNRGTEAFF
TRBV29-1,NA,many,TRBJ1-1,TGCAGCGTTGGTGGGCAGGGGTTGGCTGAAGCTTTCTTT,CSVGGQGLAEAFF
TRBV19,TRBD2,many,TRBJ2-1,TGTGCCAGTAGTATAGCTAGCGGGAGGGGAAATGAGCAGTTCTTC,CASSIASGRGNEQFF
TRBV19,NA,once,TRBJ2-3,NA,CASSIRAAYEQYFGPGTVEYF
TRBV12-5,TRBD2,few,TRBJ2-3,TGTGCTAGTGGTTCCGGGACTAGGAGGAGCACAGATACGCAGTATTTT,CASGSGTRRSTDTQYF
TRBV20-1,NA,NA,TRBJ2-7,TGCAGTGCCAAGGGACACGGGGACTACGAGCAGTACTTC,CSAKGHGDYEQYF
TRBV27,NA,many,TRBJ2-7,TGTGCCACTAGACGTCACTACGAGCAGTACTTC,CATRRHYEQYF
TRBV30,NA,many,TRBJ2-7,TGTGCCTGGAATCGGGTAGTAGAGTACGAGCAGTACTTC,CAWNRVVEYEQYF
TRBV7-9,NA,many,TRBJ1-1,TGTGCCAGCAGTTTATTCACCGGGGGCAACACTGAAGCTTTCTTT,CASSLFTGGNTEAFF
TRBV27,TRBD1,NA,TRBJ2-7,TGTGCCAGCAGTTTCTCCGACAGGGGGCTACCGGCTACCTACGAGCAGTACTTC,CASSFSDRGLPATYEQYF
TRBV10-3,TRBD2,few,TRBJ2-3,TGTGCCATCAATACTAGCGGGAGAGTCCTCGGTACGCAGTATTTT,CAINTSGRVLGTQYF
TRBV10-3,TRBD2,NA,TRBJ2-1,TGTGCCGCTCGGGGCGGGGGGAGCCCCTACAATGAGCAGTTCTTC,CAARGGGSPYNEQFF
TRBV10-3,NA,NA,TRBJ1-1,TGTGCCATCAGTGTCTCCCCAACAGGGTATCCTTTCTTT,CAISVSPTGYPFF
TRBV12-3/TRBV12-4,NA,many,TRBJ2-1,TGTGCCAGCGCCAAGGGGCAGGTTCGGCGGGGTGAGCAGTTCTTC,CASAKGQVRRGEQFF
TRBV5-1,NA,many,TRBJ2-3,TGCGCCAGCAGCCCGGGACACGGCACAGATACGCAGTATTTT,CASSPGHGTDTQYF
TRBV9,NA,NA,TRBJ2-7,TGTGCCAGCAGCCTGGAGGGCGGTAGCTCCTACGAGCAGTACTTC,CASSLEGGSSYEQYF
TRBV7-9,NA,many,TRBJ2-7,TGTGCCAGCAGCTTAGCGGAGCAATACGAGCAGTACTTC,CASSLAEQYEQYF
TRBV5-8,TRBD1,few,TRBJ2-3,TGTGCCAGCAGCTCCGGGACAGGGGGCCGTGGCACAGATACGCAGTATTTT,CASSSGTGGRGTDTQYF
TRBV18,NA,many,TRBJ1-1,TGTGCCAGCTCACCTAGCCCGGGGGTCACTGAAGCTTTCTTT,CASSPSPGVTEAFF
TRBV24-1,NA,NA,TRBJ2-2,TGTGCCACCAGTGAACGACGCTCAAACAGGGTTACCGGGGAGCTGTTTTTT,CATSERRSNRVTGELFF
TRBV12-3/TRBV12-4,NA,few,TRBJ1-4,TGTGCCAGCAGTCTACGCGGTATTGAAAAACTGTTTTTT,CASSLRGIEKLFF
TRBV7-9,NA,many,TRBJ2-7,TGTGCCAGCAGCTTAGGGGGCAAGACCTACGAGCAGTACTTC,CASSLGGKTYEQYF
TRBV20-1,NA,many,TRBJ2-7,TGCAGTGCTAGGGATCATCCTCAGGGCGAGCAGTACTTC,CSARDHPQGEQYF
TRBV28,NA,many,TRBJ2-2,TGTGCCAGCAGTTTAAGTGGGGGAGTCACCGGGGAGCTGTTTTTT,CASSLSGGVTGELFF
TRBV5-1,NA,NA,TRBJ2-1,TGCGCCAGCAGCCGGGGACCCGACCTTCCGAGCTCCTACAATGAGCAGTTCTTC,CASSRGPDLPSSYNEQFF
TRBV24-1,TRBD1,few,TRBJ2-1,TGTGCCACCAGTGAACCGGGACAGGGGGCGTTTGAGCAGTTCTTC,CATSEPGQGAFEQFF